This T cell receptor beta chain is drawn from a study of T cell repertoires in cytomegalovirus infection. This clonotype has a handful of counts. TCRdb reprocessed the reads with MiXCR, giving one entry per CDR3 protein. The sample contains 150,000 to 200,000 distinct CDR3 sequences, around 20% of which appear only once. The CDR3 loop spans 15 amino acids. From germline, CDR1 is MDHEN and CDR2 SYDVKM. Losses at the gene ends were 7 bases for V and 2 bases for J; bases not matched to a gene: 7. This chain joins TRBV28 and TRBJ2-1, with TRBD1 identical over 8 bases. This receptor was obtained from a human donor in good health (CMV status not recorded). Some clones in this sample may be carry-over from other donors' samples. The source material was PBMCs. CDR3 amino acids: CASTNPGGAYNEQFF. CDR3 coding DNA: TGTGCCAGCACCAACCCAGGGGGCGCCTACAATGAGCAGTTCTTC.